The clone carrying this TCR beta chain was detected ten times or more. Its antigen is as yet unknown. This specimen belongs to a study of CD8 T cells in ankylosing spondylitis. Quantitative 5'-RACE with molecular barcodes generated TCR beta libraries. Each CDR3 protein is one row after TCRdb ran MiXCR on the 5' RACE reads. The data contain 180,000 or so distinct CDR3 sequences, approximately 10% of them singletons. Regarding the study as a whole: The study identified a TCR beta motif of under ten highly homologous variants that appeared characteristic of ankylosing spondylitis blood.

Per the germline V gene, CDR1 is SGHRS and CDR2 is YFSETQ. The CDR3 extends over 16 amino acids. Trimming pared 4 bases from V and 6 bases from J, leaving 20 bases between. The V call is TRBV5-1, the J call TRBJ1-3; the D gene is possibly TRBD1 (6 bases). The sequenced material came from blood, either unsorted or a sorted T cell fraction (not recorded which). The sequence came from a male donor with ankylosing spondylitis or in good health (not recorded which). CDR3 amino acids: CASSPNSGTGQNTIYF. CDR3 nucleotides: TGCGCCAGCAGCCCCAATTCAGGGACGGGACAAAACACCATATATTTT.